This T cell receptor (beta chain) was identified during a study of blood T cells in healthy people across ages. Together with a sample-barcoded 5' primer, a J-beta primer mix was included in a second PCR lasting about 7 to 12 cycles. Tags on each cDNA molecule came from a template-switch adaptor with 12 random nucleotides. In TCRdb, the 5' RACE reads were re-called with MiXCR into one record per CDR3 protein. Of about 830,000 distinct CDR3 sequences listed, 58% are singletons. The CDR3 contains 14 residues. The table lists this clonotype with a few counts. The junction departs from the called germline gene at one end, perhaps through a read error.

V is TRBV12-3 or TRBV12-4 and J is TRBJ2-3, with D possibly being TRBD2 (6 bases). Input material: blood. The receptor was isolated from a man aged 30-40 years in good health. Here the CDR3 DNA reads TGTGCCAGCAGTTTCGGAGGGAGCGCAGATATGCAGTATTTT. This gives the protein CASSFGGSADMQYF.